This T cell receptor beta chain was captured by sequencing in a study of identical twins. The V and J ends lost 5 bases and 6 bases respectively, with 11 bases between them. The V gene's germline CDR1 is DFQATT and CDR2 SNEGSKA (reference sequence). The CDR3 length is 12 residues. TCRdb re-derived calls from the 5' RACE reads in MiXCR, one entry per CDR3 protein. Of some 460,000 distinct CDR3 sequences listed, around 14% were seen once; the top ten hold about 0.53%. The sample also formed part of further work on yellow fever vaccine responses in identical twins.

The sequenced material came from CD4+ T cells sorted from blood. The TCR was taken from a woman aged 18-35 years in good health. The chain recombines TRBV20-1 with TRBJ2-1; D is perhaps TRBD1 (8 bases). In DNA form, the CDR3 reads TGCAGTGCTTACAGGGGGGGCAATGAGCAGTTCTTC. This codes for CSAYRGGNEQFF.